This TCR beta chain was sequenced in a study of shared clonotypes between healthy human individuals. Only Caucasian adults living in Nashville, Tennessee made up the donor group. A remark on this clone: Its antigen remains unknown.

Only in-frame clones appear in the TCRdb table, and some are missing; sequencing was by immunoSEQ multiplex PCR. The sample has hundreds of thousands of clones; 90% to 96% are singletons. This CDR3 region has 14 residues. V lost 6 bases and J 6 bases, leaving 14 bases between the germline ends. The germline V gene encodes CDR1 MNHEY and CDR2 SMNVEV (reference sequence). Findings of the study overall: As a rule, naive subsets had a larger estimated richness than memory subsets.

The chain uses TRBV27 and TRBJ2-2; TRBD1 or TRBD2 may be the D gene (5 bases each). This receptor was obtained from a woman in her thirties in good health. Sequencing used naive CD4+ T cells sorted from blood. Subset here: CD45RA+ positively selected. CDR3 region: CASSRAMGAGELFF. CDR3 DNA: TGTGCCAGCAGCCGTGCGATGGGGGCCGGGGAGCTGTTTTTT.